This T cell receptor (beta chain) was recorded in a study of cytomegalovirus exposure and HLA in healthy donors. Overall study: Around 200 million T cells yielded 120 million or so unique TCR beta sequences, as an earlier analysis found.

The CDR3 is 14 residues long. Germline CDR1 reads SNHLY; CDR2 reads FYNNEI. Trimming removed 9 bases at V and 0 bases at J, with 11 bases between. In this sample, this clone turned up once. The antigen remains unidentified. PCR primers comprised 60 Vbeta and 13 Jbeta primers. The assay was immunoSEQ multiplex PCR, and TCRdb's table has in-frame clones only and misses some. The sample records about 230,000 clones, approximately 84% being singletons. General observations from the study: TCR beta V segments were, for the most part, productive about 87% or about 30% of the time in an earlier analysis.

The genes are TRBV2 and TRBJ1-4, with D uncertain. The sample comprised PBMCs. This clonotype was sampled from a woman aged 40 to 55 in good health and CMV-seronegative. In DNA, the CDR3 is TGTGCCAGAAGCCACCCCGCAACTAATGAAAAACTGTTTTTT. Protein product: CARSHPATNEKLFF. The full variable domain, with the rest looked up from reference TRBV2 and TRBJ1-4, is EPEVTQTPSHQVTQMGQEVILRCVPISNHLYFYWYRQILGQKVEFLVSFYNNEISEKSEIFDDQFSVERPDGSNFTLKIRSTKLEDSAMYFCARSHPATNEKLFFGSGTQLSVL.